The rows below give T cell receptor beta chains drawn from one sample of a study of patients and donors after allogeneic stem cell transplantation. TCRdb re-called the RT-PCR reads with MiXCR, one entry per CDR3 protein. The sample consists of 920,000 or so distinct CDR3 sequences, under 20% of them appearing once. The sequenced material came from blood, either unsorted or a sorted T cell fraction (not recorded which). The receptors were gathered from a human donor who was either an allogeneic HSCT recipient or a stem cell or donor lymphocyte infusion donor (not recorded which). It is not recorded whose cells these are; they may come from a transplant donor. The CDR3 runs from the conserved cysteine through the conserved F or W. D genes are given only for firm matches. Size values are once, few and many counts, or a class for expanded clones, and some rows have none.

TRBJ2-2,-,-,TRBV6-1,TGTGCCAGCAATAGTGCAATGTCACAACCGCACACCGGGGAGCTGTTTTTT,CASNSAMSQPHTGELFF
TRBJ1-6,few,-,TRBV27,TGTGCCAGCAGACAATCCCGGGAGGTATTCTATAATTCACCCCTCCACTTT,CASRQSREVFYNSPLHF
TRBJ2-3,few,-,TRBV2,TGTGCCAGCAGTGATTTTGTTTTCGGGGAGACAGATACGCAGTATTTT,CASSDFVFGETDTQYF
TRBJ2-1,-,TRBD2,TRBV6-4,TGTGCCAGCAGTGCCCACCCCCTCACTAGCGGTAACTACAATGAGCAGTTCTTC,CASSAHPLTSGNYNEQFF
TRBJ1-5,-,-,TRBV19,TGTGCCAGTAGTACCTCGGACAGCAGCAATCAGCCCCAGCATTTT,CASSTSDSSNQPQHF
TRBJ2-5,few,-,TRBV2,TGTGCCAGCAGGGGTACTAGGTCCCAAGAGACCCAGTACTTC,CASRGTRSQETQYF
TRBJ2-1,few,-,TRBV6-5,TGTGCCAGCAGTTACGAGTCGCCCCCCTACAATGAGCAGTTCTTC,CASSYESPPYNEQFF
TRBJ1-2,many,TRBD1,TRBV5-1,TGCGCCAGCAGCTTACCACAGGGGAACTATGGCTACACCTTC,CASSLPQGNYGYTF
TRBJ2-3,-,-,TRBV20-1,TGCAGTGCTAGCGGTATTACCGCAGATACGCAGTATTTT,CSASGITADTQYF
TRBJ2-2,-,-,TRBV7-2,TGTGCCAGCAGTTCACCTCGACAGTTCACCGGGGAGCTGTTTTTT,CASSSPRQFTGELFF
TRBJ2-1,few,-,TRBV10-3,TGTGCCATCCCGGATGGTGAGCAGTTCTTC,CAIPDGEQFF
TRBJ1-4,few,TRBD1,TRBV6-5,TGTGCCAGCAGTTATGGACAGGGAGGAACTAATGAAAAACTGTTTTTT,CASSYGQGGTNEKLFF
TRBJ2-7,-,-,TRBV20-1,TGCAGTGCTAGAGATCAGGTCGAGCAGTACTTC,CSARDQVEQYF
TRBJ2-3,-,-,TRBV11-3,TGTGCCAGCAGCTTAGGAAACGTAGCTGGAGATACGCAGTATTTT,CASSLGNVAGDTQYF